This TCR beta chain comes out of a study of shared clonotypes between healthy human individuals. Looking at the study overall: Per donor, CD8 memory used one plate, CD8 naive used two, CD4 memory used three and CD4 naive used three. The study's findings and limits: In the sorted subsets, rarefaction showed sequencing was incomplete despite large depth.

Sequencing was performed with immunoSEQ multiplex PCR; in TCRdb, only in-frame clones are kept and a portion is missing. Of about 2,100,000 clones in the sample, more than 85% are singletons; the top ten hold 1.5% to 2%. The V gene's germline CDR1 is SGHKS and CDR2 YYEKEE (reference sequence). The CDR3 has 14 amino acids. The germline V and J ends were trimmed by 3 bases and 1 base, with 10 bases remaining between them. CD45RO-negative, CCR7-selected cells formed the naive CD8 fraction, which excluded terminally differentiated effector memory CD45RA+ cells. Comments on this clone: As yet, its antigen is unknown.

V and J are TRBV5-5 and TRBJ2-5; D is unresolved. Sample: naive CD8+ T cells from PBMCs. The receptor's source is a man younger than 35 in good health. Some clones in this sample may be carry-over from other donors' samples. The CDR3 is CASSSPRPQETQYF. The DNA for the CDR3 is TGTGCCAGCAGCTCCCCCCGGCCCCAAGAGACCCAGTACTTC.